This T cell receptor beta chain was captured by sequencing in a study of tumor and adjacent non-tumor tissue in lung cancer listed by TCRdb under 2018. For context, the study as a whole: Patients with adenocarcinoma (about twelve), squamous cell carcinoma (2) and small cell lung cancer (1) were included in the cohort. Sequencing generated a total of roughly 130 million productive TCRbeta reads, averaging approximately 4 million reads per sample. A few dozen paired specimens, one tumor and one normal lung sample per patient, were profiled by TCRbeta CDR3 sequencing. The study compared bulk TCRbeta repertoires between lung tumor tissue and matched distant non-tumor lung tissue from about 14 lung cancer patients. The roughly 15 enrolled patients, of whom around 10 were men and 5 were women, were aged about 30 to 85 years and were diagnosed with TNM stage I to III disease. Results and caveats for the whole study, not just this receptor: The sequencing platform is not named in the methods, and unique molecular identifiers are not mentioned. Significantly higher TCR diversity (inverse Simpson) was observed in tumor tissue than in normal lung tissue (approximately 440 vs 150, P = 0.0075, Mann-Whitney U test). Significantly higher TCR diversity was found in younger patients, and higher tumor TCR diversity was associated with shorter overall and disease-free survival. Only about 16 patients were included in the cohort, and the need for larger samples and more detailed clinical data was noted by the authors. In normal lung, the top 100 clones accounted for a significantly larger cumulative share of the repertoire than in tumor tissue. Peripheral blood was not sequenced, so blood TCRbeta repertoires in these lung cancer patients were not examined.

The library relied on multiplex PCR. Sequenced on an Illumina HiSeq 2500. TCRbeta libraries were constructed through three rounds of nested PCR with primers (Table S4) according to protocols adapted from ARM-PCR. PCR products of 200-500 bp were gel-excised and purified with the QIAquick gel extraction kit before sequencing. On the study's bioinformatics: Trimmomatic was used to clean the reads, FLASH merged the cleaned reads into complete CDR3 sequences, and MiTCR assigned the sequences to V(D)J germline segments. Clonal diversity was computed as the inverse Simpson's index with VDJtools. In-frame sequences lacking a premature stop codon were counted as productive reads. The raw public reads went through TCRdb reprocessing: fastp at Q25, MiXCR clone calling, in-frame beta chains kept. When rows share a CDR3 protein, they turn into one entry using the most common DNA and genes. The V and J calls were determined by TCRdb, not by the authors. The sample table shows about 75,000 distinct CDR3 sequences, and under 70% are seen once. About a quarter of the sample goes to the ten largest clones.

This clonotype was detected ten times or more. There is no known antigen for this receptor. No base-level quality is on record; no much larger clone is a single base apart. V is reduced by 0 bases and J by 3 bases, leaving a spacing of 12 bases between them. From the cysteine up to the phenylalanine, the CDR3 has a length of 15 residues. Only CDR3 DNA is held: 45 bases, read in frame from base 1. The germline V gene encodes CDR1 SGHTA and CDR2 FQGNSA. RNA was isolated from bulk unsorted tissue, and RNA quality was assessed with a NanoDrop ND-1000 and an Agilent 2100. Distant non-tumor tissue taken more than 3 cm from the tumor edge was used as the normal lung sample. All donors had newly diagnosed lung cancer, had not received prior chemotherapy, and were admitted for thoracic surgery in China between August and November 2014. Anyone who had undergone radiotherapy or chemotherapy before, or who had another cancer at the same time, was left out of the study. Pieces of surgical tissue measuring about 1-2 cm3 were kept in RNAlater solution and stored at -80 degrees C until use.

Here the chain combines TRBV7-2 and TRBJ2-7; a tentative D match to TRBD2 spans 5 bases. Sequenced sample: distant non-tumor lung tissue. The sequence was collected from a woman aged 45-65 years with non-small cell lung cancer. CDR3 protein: CASSLAGDGFYEQYF. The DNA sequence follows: TGTGCCAGCAGCTTAGCGGGAGACGGGTTCTACGAGCAGTACTTC.